This T cell receptor beta chain was documented in a study of blood T cell repertoires in COVID-19. In the study overall: COVID-19 samples, acute and convalescent, were from the United States, Italy and Spain. In each case, the material was cDNA or gDNA derived from T cells, B-cell-depleted T cells, or PBMCs.

Trimming cost V 1 base and J 0 bases; bases outside gene matches: 8. Germline assignment: CDR1 SGHDT and CDR2 YYEEEE. The CDR3 is 17 residues long. Original analysis: The assay estimated nucleated cells by amplifying reference gene primers. The assay was immunoSEQ multiplex PCR, and TCRdb's table has in-frame clones only and misses some. The V and J calls and clone size come from that table; D and trimming were worked out from the DNA. The top ten clones hold about 15% of a sample with around 170,000 clones, about 77% of them seen once. The receptor comes from a woman aged 80 or over with acute or convalescent COVID-19. The J gene is TRBJ2-7, the V gene TRBV5-6, with 9 bases lining up with TRBD1. Sample: peripheral blood. CDR3 loop: CASSLSPGQGYSYEQYF. In nucleotides, the CDR3 is TGTGCCAGCAGCTTGAGCCCCGGACAGGGGTACTCCTACGAGCAGTACTTC.